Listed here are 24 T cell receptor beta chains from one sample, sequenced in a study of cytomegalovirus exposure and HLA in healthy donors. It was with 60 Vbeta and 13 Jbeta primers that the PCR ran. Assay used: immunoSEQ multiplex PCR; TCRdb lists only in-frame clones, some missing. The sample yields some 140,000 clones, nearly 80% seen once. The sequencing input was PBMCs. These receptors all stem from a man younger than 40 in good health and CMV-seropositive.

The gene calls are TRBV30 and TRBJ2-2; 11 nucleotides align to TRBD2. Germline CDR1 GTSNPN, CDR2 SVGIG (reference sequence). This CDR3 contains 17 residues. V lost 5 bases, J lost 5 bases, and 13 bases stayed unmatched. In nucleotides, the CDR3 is TGTGCCTGGGCAGAATTAGCGGGAGGGCCGCGAACCGGGGAGCTGTTTTTT. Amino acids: CAWAELAGGPRTGELFF.

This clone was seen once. Written as DNA, the CDR3 is TGTGCCAGCAGCCCCGGGGTACTGTTTTTT. Encoded protein: CASSPGVLFF. The V call is TRBV7-3, the J call TRBJ1-4; unclear D gene. The CDR3 has 10 amino acids. Trimming removed 5 bases at V and 13 bases at J, with 8 bases between. Germline assignment: CDR1 SGHTA and CDR2 FQGTGA.

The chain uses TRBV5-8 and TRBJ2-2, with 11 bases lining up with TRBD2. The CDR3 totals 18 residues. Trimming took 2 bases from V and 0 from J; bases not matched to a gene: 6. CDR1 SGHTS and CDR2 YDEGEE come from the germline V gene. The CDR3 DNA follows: TGTGCCAGCAGCTTCCCCAATAGCGGGAGGGCGAACACCGGGGAGCTGTTTTTT. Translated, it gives CASSFPNSGRANTGELFF.

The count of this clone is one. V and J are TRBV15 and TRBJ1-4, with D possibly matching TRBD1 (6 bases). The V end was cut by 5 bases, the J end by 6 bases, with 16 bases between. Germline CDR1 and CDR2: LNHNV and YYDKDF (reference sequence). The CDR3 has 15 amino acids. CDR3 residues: CATSDEQGGDEKLFF. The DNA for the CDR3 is TGTGCCACCAGCGATGAACAGGGTGGGGATGAAAAACTGTTTTTT.

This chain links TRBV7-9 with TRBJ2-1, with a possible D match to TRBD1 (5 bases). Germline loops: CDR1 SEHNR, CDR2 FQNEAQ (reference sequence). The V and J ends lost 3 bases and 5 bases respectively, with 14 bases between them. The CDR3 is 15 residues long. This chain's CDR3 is CASSFVRGKNNEQFF. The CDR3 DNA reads TGTGCCAGCAGCTTTGTTAGGGGAAAAAACAATGAGCAGTTCTTC.

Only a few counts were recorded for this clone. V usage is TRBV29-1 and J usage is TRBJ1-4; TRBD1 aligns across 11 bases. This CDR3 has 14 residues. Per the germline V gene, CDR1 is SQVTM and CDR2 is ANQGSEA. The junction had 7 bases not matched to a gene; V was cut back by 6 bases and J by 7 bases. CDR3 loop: CSVAPGTGGEKLFF. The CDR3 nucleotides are TGCAGCGTAGCCCCCGGGACAGGGGGTGAAAAACTGTTTTTT.

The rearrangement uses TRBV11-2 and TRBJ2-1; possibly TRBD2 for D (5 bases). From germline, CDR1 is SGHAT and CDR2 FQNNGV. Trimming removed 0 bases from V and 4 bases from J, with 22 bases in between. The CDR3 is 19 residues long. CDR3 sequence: CASSLDHLSRSGRYNEQFF. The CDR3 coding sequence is TGTGCCAGCAGCTTAGATCATCTATCTAGGAGCGGACGATACAATGAGCAGTTCTTC.

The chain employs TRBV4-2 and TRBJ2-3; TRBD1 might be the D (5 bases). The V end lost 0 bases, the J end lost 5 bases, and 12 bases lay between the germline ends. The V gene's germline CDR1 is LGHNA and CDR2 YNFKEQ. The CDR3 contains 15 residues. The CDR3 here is CASSQEAKGRDTQYF. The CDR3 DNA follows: TGTGCCAGCAGCCAAGAAGCGAAGGGGCGAGATACGCAGTATTTT.

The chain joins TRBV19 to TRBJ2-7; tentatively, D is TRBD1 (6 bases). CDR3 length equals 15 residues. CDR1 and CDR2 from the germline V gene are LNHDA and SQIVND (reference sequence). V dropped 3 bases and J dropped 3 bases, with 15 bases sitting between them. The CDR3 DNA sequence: TGTGCCAGTAGTATTCAGGACAGCAACTTCTACGAGCAGTACTTC. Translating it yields CASSIQDSNFYEQYF.

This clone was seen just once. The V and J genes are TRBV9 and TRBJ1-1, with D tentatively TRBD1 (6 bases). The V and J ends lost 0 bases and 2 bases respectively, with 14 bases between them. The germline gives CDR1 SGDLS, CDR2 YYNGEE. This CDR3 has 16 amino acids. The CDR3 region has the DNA TGTGCCAGCAGCGTAGGTACCCAGGGGCCCAACACTGAAGCTTTCTTT. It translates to CASSVGTQGPNTEAFF. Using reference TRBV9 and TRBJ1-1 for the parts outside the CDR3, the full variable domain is DSGVTQTPKHLITATGQRVTLRCSPRSGDLSVYWYQQSLDQGLQFLIQYYNGEERAKGNILERFSAQQFPDLHSELNLSSLELGDSALYFCASSVGTQGPNTEAFFGQGTRLTVV.

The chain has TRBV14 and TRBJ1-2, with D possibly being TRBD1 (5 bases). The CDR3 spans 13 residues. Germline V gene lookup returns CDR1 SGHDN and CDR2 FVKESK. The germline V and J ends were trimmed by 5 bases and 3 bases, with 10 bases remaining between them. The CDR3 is CASSTGFDYGYTF. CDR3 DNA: TGTGCCAGCAGCACAGGTTTCGACTATGGCTACACCTTC.

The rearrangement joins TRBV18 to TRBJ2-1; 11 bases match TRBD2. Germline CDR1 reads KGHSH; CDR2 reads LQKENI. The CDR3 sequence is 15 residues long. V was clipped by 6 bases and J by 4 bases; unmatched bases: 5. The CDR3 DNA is TGTGCCAGCTCCCAACTAGCGGGGGAATACAATGAGCAGTTCTTC. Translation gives CASSQLAGEYNEQFF.

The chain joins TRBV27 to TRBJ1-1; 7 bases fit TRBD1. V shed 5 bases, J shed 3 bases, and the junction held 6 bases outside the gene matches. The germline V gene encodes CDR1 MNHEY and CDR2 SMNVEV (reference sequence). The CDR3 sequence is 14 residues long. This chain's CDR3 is CASSDRDWYTEAFF. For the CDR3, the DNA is TGTGCCAGCAGTGACAGGGATTGGTACACTGAAGCTTTCTTT.

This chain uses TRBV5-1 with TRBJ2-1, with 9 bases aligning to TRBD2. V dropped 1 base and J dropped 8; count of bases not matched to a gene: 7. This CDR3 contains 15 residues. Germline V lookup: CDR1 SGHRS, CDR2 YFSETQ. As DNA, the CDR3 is TGCGCCAGCAGCTTGTGGGACGCTAGCGGGGATGAGCAGTTCTTC. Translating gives CASSLWDASGDEQFF.

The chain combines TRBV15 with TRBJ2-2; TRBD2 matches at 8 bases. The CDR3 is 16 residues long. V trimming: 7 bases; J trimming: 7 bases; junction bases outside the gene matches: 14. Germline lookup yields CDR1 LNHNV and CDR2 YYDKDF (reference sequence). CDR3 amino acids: CATTGTRTGPLGELFF. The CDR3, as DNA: TGTGCCACCACCGGGACTAGAACCGGCCCCCTCGGGGAGCTGTTTTTT.

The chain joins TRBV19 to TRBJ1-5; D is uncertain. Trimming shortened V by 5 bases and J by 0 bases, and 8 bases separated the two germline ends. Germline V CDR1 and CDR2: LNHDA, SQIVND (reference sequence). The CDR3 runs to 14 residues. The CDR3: CASSYGVSNQPQHF. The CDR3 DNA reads TGTGCCAGTAGTTACGGGGTTAGCAATCAGCCCCAGCATTTT.

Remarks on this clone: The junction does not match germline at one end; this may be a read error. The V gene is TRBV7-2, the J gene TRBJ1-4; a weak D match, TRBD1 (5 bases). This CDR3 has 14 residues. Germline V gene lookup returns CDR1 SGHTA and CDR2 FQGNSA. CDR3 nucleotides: TGTGCCAGCAGCATCGACAGAAATAATGAACAACTGTTTTTT. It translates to CASSIDRNNEQLFF.

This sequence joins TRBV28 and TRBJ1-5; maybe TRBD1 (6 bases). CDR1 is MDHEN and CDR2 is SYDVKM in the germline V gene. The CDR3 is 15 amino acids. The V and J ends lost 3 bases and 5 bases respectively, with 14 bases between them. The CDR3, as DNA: TGTGCCAGCAGTTTTTTAGGGGGGGCGCATCAGCCCCAGCATTTT. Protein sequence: CASSFLGGAHQPQHF.

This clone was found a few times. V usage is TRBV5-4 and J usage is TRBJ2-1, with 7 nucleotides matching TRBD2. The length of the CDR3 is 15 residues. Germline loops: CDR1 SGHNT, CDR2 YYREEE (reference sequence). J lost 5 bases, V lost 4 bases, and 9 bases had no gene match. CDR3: CASSQWGGSHNEQFF. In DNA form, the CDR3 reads TGTGCCAGCAGCCAGTGGGGAGGGTCCCACAATGAGCAGTTCTTC.

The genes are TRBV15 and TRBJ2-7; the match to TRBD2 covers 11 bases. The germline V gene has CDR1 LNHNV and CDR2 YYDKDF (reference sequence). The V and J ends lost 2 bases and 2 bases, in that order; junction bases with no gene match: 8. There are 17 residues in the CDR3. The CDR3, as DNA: TGTGCCACCAGCAGACTGCCCTTTAGCGGGAGGGCCTACGAGCAGTACTTC. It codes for CATSRLPFSGRAYEQYF. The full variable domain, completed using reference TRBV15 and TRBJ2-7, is DAMVIQNPRYQVTQFGKPVTLSCSQTLNHNVMYWYQQKSSQAPKLLFHYYDKDFNNEADTPDNFQSRRPNTSFCFLDIRSPGLGDTAMYLCATSRLPFSGRAYEQYFGPGTRLTVT.

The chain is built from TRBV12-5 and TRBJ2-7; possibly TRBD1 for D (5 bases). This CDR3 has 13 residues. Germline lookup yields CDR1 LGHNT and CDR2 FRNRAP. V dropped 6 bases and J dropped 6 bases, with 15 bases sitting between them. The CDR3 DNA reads TGTGCTAGTGGCTTCTCGTCAAGGGGCGAGCAGTACTTC. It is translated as CASGFSSRGEQYF.

The CDR3 protein is CATSSRQGRETQYF. CDR3 bases: TGTGCCACCAGCTCGAGACAGGGTCGGGAGACCCAGTACTTC. V gene TRBV15 combines with J gene TRBJ2-5; the match to TRBD1 covers 7 bases. This CDR3 is built from 14 residues. Germline loops: CDR1 LNHNV, CDR2 YYDKDF (reference sequence). The trim removed 5 bases at V and 5 bases at J, leaving 8 bases unmatched.

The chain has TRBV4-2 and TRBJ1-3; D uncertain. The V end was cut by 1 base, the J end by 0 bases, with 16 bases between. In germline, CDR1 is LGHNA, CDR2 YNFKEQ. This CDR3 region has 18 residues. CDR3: CASSQGLAGSSSGNTIYF. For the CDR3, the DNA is TGTGCCAGCAGCCAAGGCCTAGCAGGCTCAAGCTCTGGAAACACCATATATTTT.

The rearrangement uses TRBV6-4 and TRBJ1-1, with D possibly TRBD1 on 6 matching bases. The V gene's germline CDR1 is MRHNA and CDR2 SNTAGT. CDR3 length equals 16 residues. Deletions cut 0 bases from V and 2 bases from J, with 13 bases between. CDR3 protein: CASSDSDRQENTEAFF. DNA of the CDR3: TGTGCCAGCAGTGACTCTGACAGGCAGGAAAACACTGAAGCTTTCTTT.